These 25 T cell receptor beta chains share one sample of origin, sequenced in a study of beta chain features in type 1 diabetes. Every isolated RNA sample was fully reverse transcribed, so sequencing captured expressed TCRB transcripts. Clones were read by immunoSEQ multiplex PCR, and TCRdb kept only the in-frame ones, dropping some. The top ten clones hold approximately 0.02% of a sample with a few hundred thousand clones, over 12% of them seen once. Sequencing was carried out using naive CD4+ T cells from blood. The source is a young woman in good health.

This clone was seen only a few times. V gene TRBV14 combines with J gene TRBJ1-4, with D maybe TRBD1 (5 bases). CDR3 size: 18 residues. Germline loops: CDR1 SGHDN, CDR2 FVKESK. Trimming took 3 bases from V and 0 from J, leaving 17 bases between them. The CDR3 DNA is TGTGCCAGCAGCCATCTGAAGGGGCAAAGGCCAACTAATGAAAAACTGTTTTTT. Translation: CASSHLKGQRPTNEKLFF.

The chain employs TRBV11-2 and TRBJ2-2; D uncertain. The V end lost 11 bases, the J end lost 4 bases, and 11 bases lay between the germline ends. The CDR3 is 12 amino acids. The germline gives CDR1 SGHAT, CDR2 FQNNGV. In DNA form, the CDR3 reads TGTGCCGGTAGACGGAGCACCGGGGAGCTGTTTTTT. Protein: CAGRRSTGELFF.

The genes are TRBV5-4 and TRBJ1-2; 7 bases are a match to TRBD1. V lost 5 bases and J lost 5; bases outside the gene matches: 9. CDR1 is SGHNT, CDR2 YYREEE, per germline (reference sequence). This CDR3 has 14 amino acids. In DNA, the CDR3 is TGTGCCAGCAGAACAGACAGGGCAGGTTATGGCTACACCTTC. Protein: CASRTDRAGYGYTF.

This clone was observed a few times. This chain links TRBV6-5 with TRBJ1-5; TRBD1 might be the D (5 bases). CDR1 and CDR2 (germline): MNHEY, SVGAGI. Trimming cost V 10 bases and J 0 bases, with 10 bases left between them. The CDR3 consists of 13 residues. CDR3 DNA: TGTGCCACCCAGACAGATAGCAATCAGCCCCAGCATTTT. Its translation: CATQTDSNQPQHF.

This clone was observed a few times. This chain joins TRBV6-1 and TRBJ1-2, with D maybe TRBD1 (5 bases). V lost 10 bases to trimming and J lost 6 bases, with 18 bases between them. Germline CDR1 is MNHNS and CDR2 is SASEGT. This CDR3 contains 13 residues. The CDR3 protein is CAILTGSSHGYTF. CDR3 DNA: TGTGCCATCCTAACAGGTAGTTCCCATGGCTACACCTTC.

The chain carries TRBV5-4 and TRBJ2-5, with 15 bases that match TRBD2. With V trimmed by 4 bases and J by 4 bases, 8 bases remained unmatched. Germline V gene lookup returns CDR1 SGHNT and CDR2 YYREEE (reference sequence). CDR3 length equals 17 residues. The CDR3 reads CASSPGLAGGSGETQYF. CDR3 bases: TGTGCCAGCAGCCCCGGACTAGCGGGAGGGTCGGGAGAGACCCAGTACTTC.

This clone has just a few counts. This rearrangement joins TRBV28 to TRBJ1-2; D is ambiguous. The V gene lost 3 bases and the J gene lost 8 bases, with 7 bases spanning the gap. Germline V CDR1 and CDR2: MDHEN, SYDVKM. The CDR3 is made up of 11 amino acids. The CDR3 DNA is TGTGCCAGCAGTTTGCGGAGAGGCTACACCTTC. Translation gives CASSLRRGYTF.

The genes are TRBV7-2 and TRBJ2-7; the D gene is possibly TRBD1 (6 bases). V lost 1 base and J lost 0, with 19 bases in between. The V gene's germline CDR1 is SGHTA and CDR2 FQGNSA. The CDR3 is 18 amino acids. CDR3: CASSLEGSDSASSYEQYF. For the CDR3, the DNA is TGTGCCAGCAGCTTAGAGGGGTCGGACAGTGCGAGCTCCTACGAGCAGTACTTC.

This clone came up a few times. The V call is TRBV5-1, the J call TRBJ2-3, with 9 bases that match TRBD2. The germline V gene has CDR1 SGHRS and CDR2 YFSETQ. The V and J ends lost 3 bases and 5 bases, in that order; junction bases with no gene match: 19. The CDR3 has 19 amino acids. The CDR3 nucleotides read TGCGCCAGCAGCTCCCCCGACGTCGAGAGCGGGAGGCAGAAAGATACGCAGTATTTT. Residues: CASSSPDVESGRQKDTQYF.

This CDR3 reads CATSRGQGSQPQHF. DNA of the CDR3: TGTGCCACCAGCAGAGGCCAGGGGAGTCAGCCCCAGCATTTT. The rearrangement uses TRBV15 and TRBJ1-5; TRBD1 is a possible D gene (6 bases). The CDR3 is 14 amino acids. V lost 1 base and J 6 bases, leaving 10 bases between the germline ends. Germline assignment: CDR1 LNHNV and CDR2 YYDKDF (reference sequence).

In its sample, this clone was seen a few times. The chain links TRBV29-1 to TRBJ2-1; the match to TRBD2 covers 9 bases. Unmatched junction bases numbered 4, after V lost 4 bases and J lost 6 bases. Germline CDR1 and CDR2: SQVTM and ANQGSEA. CDR3 length: 13 amino acids. The CDR3 DNA is TGCAGCGTTGTACTAGCGGGTATCAATGAGCAGTTCTTC. This gives the protein CSVVLAGINEQFF.

This clone was seen more than once but under ten times. The chain combines TRBV6-6 with TRBJ2-5; TRBD2 matches at 14 bases. The CDR3 is made up of 15 amino acids. CDR1 is MNHNY, CDR2 SVGAGI, per germline (reference sequence). V was pared by 6 bases and J by 7 bases, with 7 bases of the junction left unmatched. As DNA, the CDR3 is TGTGCCAGCAGCTCGACTAGCGGGAGGGCCGGGACCCAGTACTTC. Translated, it gives CASSSTSGRAGTQYF.

This sequence joins TRBV23-1 and TRBJ2-7; 10 nucleotides line up with TRBD2. TRBV23-1 is an ORF, and what it does is uncertain. Unmatched junction bases numbered 16, after V lost 0 bases and J lost 5 bases. The CDR3 covers 19 residues. CDR3 in amino acids: CASSQSRDGELAGVNEQYF. The CDR3 DNA follows: TGCGCCAGCAGTCAATCGAGGGACGGCGAGCTAGCGGGAGTAAACGAGCAGTACTTC.

The rearrangement uses TRBV11-3 and TRBJ2-3, with TRBD2 as a possible D gene (5 bases). V was cut by 5 bases and J by 6 bases, with 12 bases left in between. Germline CDR1 is SGHNT and CDR2 is YENEEA. The CDR3 has 13 amino acids. In DNA form, the CDR3 reads TGTGCCAGCAGCCAAGGACTGCGGGATACGCAGTATTTT. This sequence encodes CASSQGLRDTQYF.

This chain joins TRBV29-1 and TRBJ1-1; TRBD1 is a possible D gene (5 bases). CDR3 length: 13 residues. V was trimmed by 3 bases and J by 4 bases, leaving 12 bases between them. CDR1 SQVTM and CDR2 ANQGSEA come from the germline V gene. Here the CDR3 reads CSVEIRGSTEAFF. The CDR3 nucleotides are TGCAGCGTTGAGATCCGGGGGAGCACTGAAGCTTTCTTT.

This clone has just a few counts. The V and J genes are TRBV12-5 and TRBJ2-1; TRBD2 matches at 7 bases. The CDR3 is 17 residues long. V gave up 1 base and J gave up 0 bases; unmatched junction bases: 6. CDR1 is LGHNT, CDR2 FRNRAP, per germline. CDR3 sequence (DNA): TGTGCTAGTGGTTTGGGGCTAGCGGTGAGCTCCTACAATGAGCAGTTCTTC. It translates to CASGLGLAVSSYNEQFF.

This chain connects TRBV29-1 to TRBJ2-2, with 10 bases matching TRBD1. Losses at the gene ends were 7 bases for V and 5 bases for J; bases not matched to a gene: 7. The V gene's germline CDR1 is SQVTM and CDR2 ANQGSEA. The CDR3 totals 14 residues. The CDR3 DNA is TGCAGCGCCAAGGACAGGGGGTTGACCGGGGAGCTGTTTTTT. Amino acids: CSAKDRGLTGELFF.

J is TRBJ1-2 and V is TRBV5-1; D is unresolved. Germline CDR1 is SGHRS and CDR2 is YFSETQ. Deletions cut 0 bases from V and 1 base from J, with 7 bases between. This CDR3 contains 14 residues. The CDR3 DNA follows: TGCGCCAGCAGCTTGGCGACACTTAACTATGGCTACACCTTC. Translation: CASSLATLNYGYTF.

This clone was seen a handful of times. This sequence joins TRBV7-9 and TRBJ2-5; a weak D match, TRBD1 (6 bases). Germline CDR1 is SEHNR and CDR2 is FQNEAQ (reference sequence). Trimming left V 6 bases short and J 3 bases short, with 8 bases between. This CDR3 is built from 12 residues. This CDR3 is CASRRTEETQYF. CDR3 DNA: TGTGCCAGCAGGCGGACAGAAGAGACCCAGTACTTC.

The chain combines TRBV4-3 with TRBJ1-2, with D possibly TRBD1 on 5 matching bases. Germline V CDR1 and CDR2: LGHNA, YSLEER. CDR3 length equals 14 residues. V dropped 1 base and J dropped 8 bases, with 14 bases sitting between them. CDR3 nucleotide sequence: TGCGCCAGCAGCCAAGTATGGCAGGGTGGGGGCTACACCTTC. Translated: CASSQVWQGGGYTF.

The CDR3 bases are TGTGCCTGGAGCCCCCAGGCTCGAGAGCAGTTCTTC. Translation: CAWSPQAREQFF. V usage is TRBV30 and J usage is TRBJ2-1; D is unclear. Germline-derived CDR1 and CDR2 are GTSNPN and SVGIG (reference sequence). The CDR3 length is 12 residues. The V gene lost 3 bases and the J gene lost 10 bases, with 13 bases spanning the gap.

The chain uses TRBV7-8 and TRBJ2-5, with 9 bases that match TRBD1. The CDR3 contains 14 residues. J was trimmed by 5 bases and V by 7 bases; bases with no gene match: 8. Germline lookup yields CDR1 SGHVS and CDR2 FQNEAQ. The CDR3 nucleotides read TGTGCCAGCATCCCGGACAGGGGAGGGGAGACCCAGTACTTC. Translating gives CASIPDRGGETQYF.

The V gene is TRBV18, the J gene TRBJ1-4; D is ambiguous. V gave up 1 base and J gave up 5 bases, with 11 bases separating them. The CDR3 is 15 amino acids. Germline values: CDR1 KGHSH, CDR2 LQKENI. The CDR3: CASSPRAVVNEKLFF. The CDR3 nucleotides are TGTGCCAGCTCACCACGGGCAGTAGTGAATGAAAAACTGTTTTTT.

The rearrangement links TRBV5-1 to TRBJ2-7; 8 positions match TRBD1. Germline CDR1 is SGHRS and CDR2 is YFSETQ. Trimming at V came to 3 bases and at J to 7 bases, leaving 15 bases not matched to a gene. The CDR3 runs to 16 residues. The DNA for the CDR3 is TGCGCCAGCAGCTCCAACCCGGGACAGGCGCCTAGGGAGCAGTACTTC. This encodes CASSSNPGQAPREQYF.

The V gene is TRBV2, the J gene TRBJ2-5, with D unclear. Trimming stripped 6 bases from V and 2 bases from J, with 10 bases between. CDR3 length: 13 residues. Germline V gene data show CDR1 as SNHLY and CDR2 as FYNNEI. CDR3: CASSPVAQETQYF. CDR3 bases: TGTGCCAGCAGCCCAGTAGCTCAAGAGACCCAGTACTTC.